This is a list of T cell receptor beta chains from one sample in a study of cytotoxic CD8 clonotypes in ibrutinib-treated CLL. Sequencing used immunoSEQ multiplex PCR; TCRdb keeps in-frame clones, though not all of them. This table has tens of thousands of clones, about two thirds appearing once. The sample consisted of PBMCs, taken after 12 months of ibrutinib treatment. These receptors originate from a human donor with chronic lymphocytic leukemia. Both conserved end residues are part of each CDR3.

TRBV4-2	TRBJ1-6	CASSQGQGNSPLHF
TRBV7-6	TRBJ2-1	CASSGRSADNEQFF
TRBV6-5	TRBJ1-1	CASSYGTGGKTEAFF
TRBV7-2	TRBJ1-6	CASSLTPQGGGPLHF
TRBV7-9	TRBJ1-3	CASTGTGSGFGNTIYF
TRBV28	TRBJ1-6	CASSLDSPLHF
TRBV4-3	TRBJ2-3	CASSQTSGGPTDTQYF
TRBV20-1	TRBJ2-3	CSADIGDTQYF
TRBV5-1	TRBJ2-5	CASSLLTPLGETQYF
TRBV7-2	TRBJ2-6	CASTIAGGRTNVLTF
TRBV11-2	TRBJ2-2	CASSGTMGGTGELFF
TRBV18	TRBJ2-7	CASSPLTPGQGVEQYF
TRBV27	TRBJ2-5	CASSLLEGETQYF
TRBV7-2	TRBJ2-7	CASSPARDSTYEQYF
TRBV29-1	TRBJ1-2	CSVEGTDRAWSYGYTF
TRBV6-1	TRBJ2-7	CASSETGYLHYEQYF
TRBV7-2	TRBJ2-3	CASSPGGTDTQYF
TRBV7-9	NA	CASSPVPGSYEQYF
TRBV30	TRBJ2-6	CAWSKSGANVLTF
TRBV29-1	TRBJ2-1	CSVEALAGGPHEQFF
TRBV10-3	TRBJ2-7	CAISTSGGAIEQYF
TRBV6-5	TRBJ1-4	CASSQRAREKLFF
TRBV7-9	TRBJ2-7	CASSSTSKIEQYF
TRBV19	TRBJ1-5	CASRGGAGVKSNQPQHF
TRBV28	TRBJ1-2	CASSRTNYGYTF
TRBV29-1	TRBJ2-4	CSVIAGARAFQYF
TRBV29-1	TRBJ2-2	CSVEEGMAGELFF
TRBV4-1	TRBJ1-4	CASSPRDRGLDEKLFF
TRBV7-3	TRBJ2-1	CASSLYAGEQFF
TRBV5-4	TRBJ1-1	CASSLDSGGTEAFF
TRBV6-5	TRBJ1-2	CASRQGTYGYTF
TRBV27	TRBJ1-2	CASSFGGTNYGYTF
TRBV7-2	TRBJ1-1	CASSLDRGGLNTEAFF
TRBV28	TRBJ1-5	CASRPQGEGLYQPQHF
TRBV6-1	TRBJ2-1	CASSLRVNEQFF
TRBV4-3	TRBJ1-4	CASSQDKRSEKLFF
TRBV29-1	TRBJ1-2	CSDDLGGAKGYTF